The T cell receptor beta chain under discussion was sequenced for a study of T cell responses to AZD1222 COVID-19 vaccine. Overall study context: Second-dose intervals of approximately 4 or approximately 12 weeks were pooled.

The study's findings and limits: None of the repertoires were sampled until the peak T cell response had passed. At baseline, just six AZD1222 recipients tested seropositive.

This CDR3 is built from 15 residues. V shed 5 bases and J 6 bases; nucleotides not matched to a gene: 7. Germline assignment: CDR1 SGHTA and CDR2 FQGNSA. Assay used: immunoSEQ multiplex PCR; TCRdb lists only in-frame clones, some missing. This table has around 94,000 clones, nearly 90% appearing once. A note on this clone: Its target is not known.

The receptor was isolated from an adult in good health. The specimen was peripheral blood, collected on day 0 of AZD1222 vaccination. The chain carries TRBV7-2 and TRBJ1-4; 9 bases are shared with TRBD1. The CDR3 protein is CASSPRTGADEKLFF. The CDR3 DNA reads as TGTGCCAGCAGCCCTAGGACAGGGGCAGATGAAAAACTGTTTTTT. The variable domain in full, completed from reference TRBV7-2 and TRBJ1-4, reads GAGVSQSPSNKVTEKGKDVELRCDPISGHTALYWYRQSLGQGLEFLIYFQGNSAPDKSGLPSDRFSAERTGGSVSTLTIQRTQQEDSAVYLCASSPRTGADEKLFFGSGTQLSVL.